This T cell receptor beta chain is drawn from a study of CD8 T cells in ankylosing spondylitis. This CDR3 region has 16 residues. Germline V gene sequence: CDR1 LGHNA, CDR2 YNFKEQ. V was clipped by 1 base and J by 3 bases, with 13 bases between them. General study findings and limits: Apparently characteristic of ankylosing spondylitis blood was a TCR beta motif (eight highly homologous variants).

MiXCR, run by TCRdb on the 5' RACE reads, gives a single entry per CDR3 protein. The data contain about 540,000 distinct CDR3 sequences, 10% to 15% of them singletons. About this clonotype: Its specificity is unknown.

This receptor was obtained from a male donor with ankylosing spondylitis. Source material: blood, either unsorted or a sorted T cell fraction (not recorded which). This chain joins TRBV4-2 and TRBJ2-1, with D tentatively TRBD2 (5 bases). DNA for the CDR3: TGTGCCAGCAGCCAAGTAGGAGGAAACCTCTACAATGAGCAGTTCTTC. This codes for CASSQVGGNLYNEQFF.